This passage covers 31 T cell receptor beta chains from one sample sequenced in a study of cytomegalovirus exposure and HLA in healthy donors. PCR amplification relied on 60 Vbeta primers (plus 13 Jbeta primers). Using immunoSEQ multiplex PCR, the repertoire was profiled, and TCRdb retains in-frame clones only, with some absent. The table has tens of thousands of clones, 75% to 85% seen once. The sequenced material came from PBMCs. Source of these receptors: a man under 40 in good health and CMV-seropositive.

This clone was recorded a few times. The chain's CDR3 is CASSIGGTALYEQYF. In nucleotides, the CDR3 is TGTGCCAGTAGTATCGGCGGGACAGCTCTGTACGAGCAGTACTTC. The chain couples TRBV19 to TRBJ2-7; maybe TRBD1 (7 bases). Trimming pared 3 bases from V and 4 bases from J, leaving 16 bases between. Germline CDR1 is LNHDA and CDR2 is SQIVND (reference sequence). The CDR3 spans 15 residues. Combining the CDR3 with reference TRBV19 and TRBJ2-7 gives the whole variable domain DGGITQSPKYLFRKEGQNVTLSCEQNLNHDAMYWYRQDPGQGLRLIYYSQIVNDFQKGDIAEGYSVSREKKESFPLTVTSAQKNPTAFYLCASSIGGTALYEQYFGPGTRLTVT.

The rearrangement uses TRBV19 and TRBJ2-3; 7 positions agree with TRBD2. J lost 2 bases, V lost 2 bases, and 4 bases had no gene match. From germline, CDR1 is LNHDA and CDR2 SQIVND (reference sequence). The CDR3 loop spans 15 amino acids. The CDR3 DNA is TGTGCCAGTAGTATATCAAGCGGGGTCACAGATACGCAGTATTTT. It is translated as CASSISSGVTDTQYF. The entire variable domain, with the rest obtained from reference TRBV19 and TRBJ2-3, is as follows: DGGITQSPKYLFRKEGQNVTLSCEQNLNHDAMYWYRQDPGQGLRLIYYSQIVNDFQKGDIAEGYSVSREKKESFPLTVTSAQKNPTAFYLCASSISSGVTDTQYFGPGTRLTVL.

The J gene is TRBJ2-7, the V gene TRBV5-4; the match to TRBD1 covers 7 bases. This CDR3 has 16 amino acids. Germline values: CDR1 SGHNT, CDR2 YYREEE (reference sequence). Trimming took 4 bases from V and 3 from J; bases not matched to a gene: 13. The CDR3 here is CASSPGTAYLNYEQYF. The CDR3 nucleotides are TGTGCCAGCAGCCCTGGGACAGCTTACTTGAACTACGAGCAGTACTTC.

The rearrangement uses TRBV4-1 and TRBJ2-3, with 8 nucleotides matching TRBD1. CDR3 length: 19 residues. After removal of 0 bases from V and 1 base from J, the junction contained 12 bases not matched to a gene. Looked up from germline, CDR1 is MGHRA and CDR2 is YSYEKL. DNA of the CDR3: TGCGCCAGCAGCCAAGAGTCTATGTTTACAGGGGGACGCACAGATACGCAGTATTTT. Its protein product is CASSQESMFTGGRTDTQYF.

V and J are TRBV30 and TRBJ2-3, with D tentatively TRBD2 (5 bases). The CDR3 consists of 14 residues. V was shortened by 0 bases and J by 4 bases, with 11 bases between the two germline ends. CDR1 GTSNPN and CDR2 SVGIG come from the germline V gene (reference sequence). DNA for the CDR3: TGTGCCTGGAGTGTTGGGAGCTTTGCAGATACGCAGTATTTT. This sequence encodes CAWSVGSFADTQYF.

The J gene is TRBJ1-1, the V gene TRBV27, with 7 bases identical to TRBD1. Germline CDR1 and CDR2: MNHEY and SMNVEV (reference sequence). V was clipped by 6 bases and J by 5 bases; unmatched bases: 18. This CDR3 spans 17 amino acids. The CDR3 reads CASSPPTRQGQRTEAFF. The DNA for the CDR3 is TGTGCCAGCAGCCCACCGACCCGACAGGGTCAAAGGACTGAAGCTTTCTTT.

The rearrangement joins TRBV28 to TRBJ2-7; 9 nucleotides match TRBD1. V shed 5 bases and J 8 bases; nucleotides not matched to a gene: 4. The CDR3 length is 12 residues. Germline V CDR1 and CDR2: MDHEN, SYDVKM. The CDR3 DNA is TGTGCCAGCAGTGGAGGGACAGGGAAGCAGTACTTC. Protein product: CASSGGTGKQYF. The variable domain in full, completed from reference TRBV28 and TRBJ2-7, reads DVKVTQSSRYLVKRTGEKVFLECVQDMDHENMFWYRQDPGLGLRLIYFSYDVKMKEKGDIPEGYSVSREKKERFSLILESASTNQTSMYLCASSGGTGKQYFGPGTRLTVT.

The V gene is TRBV5-6, the J gene TRBJ2-7; possible D gene TRBD1, 5 bases. The V gene's germline CDR1 is SGHDT and CDR2 YYEEEE. With 4 bases removed from V and 3 bases from J, the gap between germline ends came to 23 bases. CDR3 length equals 17 residues. In DNA form, the CDR3 reads TGTGCCAGCAGCCCGAGCACAGGCACCAGCCCGAACTACGAGCAGTACTTC. Its protein product is CASSPSTGTSPNYEQYF.

The chain is built from TRBV5-1 and TRBJ2-2; D is perhaps TRBD2 (5 bases). Trimming took off 7 bases at V and 6 bases at J, with 16 bases between the two ends. The CDR3 length is 14 residues. Per germline, CDR1 SGHRS and CDR2 YFSETQ. This CDR3 is CASGVGVGPGELFF. CDR3 nucleotide sequence: TGCGCCAGCGGAGTCGGGGTAGGGCCCGGGGAGCTGTTTTTT.

The chain carries TRBV5-1 and TRBJ2-7; 7 positions match TRBD2. The V and J ends lost 0 bases and 4 bases, in that order; junction bases with no gene match: 4. CDR1 is SGHRS, CDR2 YFSETQ, per germline. The CDR3 is 14 residues long. CDR3 amino acids: CASSLGPGGYEQYF. CDR3 in DNA: TGCGCCAGCAGCTTGGGCCCGGGGGGTTACGAGCAGTACTTC.

The chain employs TRBV11-2 and TRBJ1-2, with TRBD1 identical over 8 bases. Germline loops: CDR1 SGHAT, CDR2 FQNNGV. The CDR3 has 14 residues. With V trimmed by 5 bases and J by 4 bases, 6 bases remained unmatched. CDR3 protein: CASSADRVVYGYTF. CDR3 bases: TGTGCCAGCAGCGCGGACAGGGTAGTCTATGGCTACACCTTC.

V gene TRBV19 combines with J gene TRBJ2-3; maybe TRBD2 (6 bases). The CDR3 has 15 amino acids. V lost 5 bases and J lost 0, with 12 bases in between. Germline V gene data show CDR1 as LNHDA and CDR2 as SQIVND (reference sequence). This CDR3 is CASSQRTTSTDTQYF. Written as DNA, the CDR3 is TGTGCCAGTAGTCAAAGGACTACCAGCACAGATACGCAGTATTTT. The full variable domain, its missing parts supplied by reference TRBV19 and TRBJ2-3, is DGGITQSPKYLFRKEGQNVTLSCEQNLNHDAMYWYRQDPGQGLRLIYYSQIVNDFQKGDIAEGYSVSREKKESFPLTVTSAQKNPTAFYLCASSQRTTSTDTQYFGPGTRLTVL.

V is TRBV5-1 and J is TRBJ2-1; 7 bases map to TRBD2. This CDR3 is built from 15 residues. V was pared by 0 bases and J by 9 bases, with 9 bases of the junction left unmatched. Germline CDR1 and CDR2: SGHRS and YFSETQ. The CDR3 spells CASSLEWLAVSEQFF. CDR3 nucleotide sequence: TGCGCCAGCAGCTTGGAATGGCTAGCGGTGAGTGAGCAGTTCTTC.

This chain links TRBV19 with TRBJ1-1; D might be TRBD1 (5 bases). The germline V and J ends were trimmed by 0 bases and 0 bases, with 20 bases remaining between them. CDR3 length: 19 amino acids. CDR1 and CDR2 (germline): LNHDA, SQIVND (reference sequence). The CDR3 here is CASSIDAAARGEMNTEAFF. The CDR3 DNA reads as TGTGCCAGTAGTATAGATGCGGCGGCCCGGGGGGAGATGAACACTGAAGCTTTCTTT.

This clone was observed a handful of times. The rearrangement joins TRBV28 to TRBJ1-1; 11 bases match TRBD1. Losses at the gene ends were 3 bases for V and 0 bases for J; bases not matched to a gene: 9. CDR3 length equals 18 residues. Germline assignment: CDR1 MDHEN and CDR2 SYDVKM. The CDR3: CASSFSRGQGEVNTEAFF. The CDR3 DNA sequence: TGTGCCAGCAGTTTCTCGCGGGGACAGGGGGAGGTGAACACTGAAGCTTTCTTT.

This chain connects TRBV15 to TRBJ2-1, with D perhaps TRBD1 (6 bases). Trimming removed 0 bases from V and 10 bases from J, with 10 bases in between. In germline, CDR1 is LNHNV, CDR2 YYDKDF (reference sequence). This CDR3 region has 13 residues. The CDR3 protein is CATSRDEGDEQFF. CDR3 nucleotides: TGTGCCACCAGCAGAGATGAGGGGGACGAGCAGTTCTTC.

The V and J genes are TRBV28 and TRBJ2-5, with D perhaps matching TRBD2 (5 bases). The J call may be in error: the DNA end matches TRBJ2-7 better. Germline CDR1 reads MDHEN; CDR2 reads SYDVKM. This CDR3 is built from 13 residues. The CDR3 nucleotides read TGTGCCAGCAGTTCGGACTGGGTTGCCGAGCAGTACTTC. This codes for CASSSDWVAEQYF.

A few counts support this clone. V and J are TRBV4-2 and TRBJ1-5, with TRBD1 as a possible D gene (6 bases). Deletions cut 0 bases from V and 5 bases from J, with 11 bases between. This CDR3 contains 15 residues. Germline CDR1 reads LGHNA; CDR2 reads YNFKEQ. DNA for the CDR3: TGTGCCAGCAGCCAAGACCCCCACAGGGATCAGCCCCAGCATTTT. Translating it yields CASSQDPHRDQPQHF.

The V and J genes are TRBV4-3 and TRBJ1-1, with 7 bases matching TRBD1. Unmatched junction bases numbered 6, after V lost 3 bases and J lost 5 bases. The CDR3 loop spans 14 amino acids. Germline V gene sequence: CDR1 LGHNA, CDR2 YSLEER. CDR3 DNA: TGCGCCAGCAGCCATCCCAGGGGGGAGACTGAAGCTTTCTTT. It translates to CASSHPRGETEAFF.

The chain couples TRBV30 to TRBJ2-1; D is possibly TRBD1 (6 bases). This CDR3 spans 16 amino acids. Per germline, CDR1 GTSNPN and CDR2 SVGIG (reference sequence). Trimming took 0 bases from V and 5 from J, leaving 17 bases between them. CDR3 sequence (DNA): TGTGCCTGGAGTGTATGGGGAACAGGGAAAGACAATGAGCAGTTCTTC. This codes for CAWSVWGTGKDNEQFF.

The CDR3 sequence: CSVERVGGGETQYF. The DNA of the CDR3 is TGCAGCGTTGAAAGGGTTGGGGGCGGAGAGACCCAGTACTTC. The chain recombines TRBV29-1 with TRBJ2-5, with a tentative D call TRBD1 (6 bases). V lost 2 bases and J 4 bases, leaving 14 bases between the germline ends. The CDR3 totals 14 residues. Germline V gene sequence: CDR1 SQVTM, CDR2 ANQGSEA. Full variable domain (outside the CDR3, taken from reference TRBV29-1 and TRBJ2-5): SAVISQKPSRDICQRGTSLTIQCQVDSQVTMMFWYRQQPGQSLTLIATANQGSEATYESGFVIDKFPISRPNLTFSTLTVSNMSPEDSSIYLCSVERVGGGETQYFGPGTRLLVL.

This chain uses TRBV29-1 with TRBJ2-3; 7 bases are a match to TRBD2. J was trimmed by 1 base and V by 6 bases; bases with no gene match: 10. The CDR3 has 15 residues. The germline CDR1 and CDR2 sequences are SQVTM and ANQGSEA. This CDR3 reads CSVDRSGIGTDTQYF. The CDR3 DNA is TGCAGCGTAGATCGAAGCGGGATCGGCACAGATACGCAGTATTTT.

This clone was counted only a few times. The chain couples TRBV14 to TRBJ2-7; TRBD1 might be the D (5 bases). This CDR3 region has 13 residues. Trimming cost V 5 bases and J 6 bases, with 14 bases left between them. CDR1 is SGHDN and CDR2 is FVKESK in the germline V gene. The CDR3 nucleotides are TGTGCCAGCAGCAAGGGGTTTACAACCGAGCAGTACTTC. Its protein product is CASSKGFTTEQYF.

DNA of the CDR3: TGTGCCAGCAGCGCCCCGGGACAGATTCAAGAGACCCAGTACTTC. Translating gives CASSAPGQIQETQYF. This chain uses TRBV5-4 with TRBJ2-5; 7 nucleotides line up with TRBD1. CDR3 length: 15 residues. The V gene's germline CDR1 is SGHNT and CDR2 YYREEE (reference sequence). Trimming at V came to 4 bases and at J to 2 bases, leaving 8 bases not matched to a gene.

With respect to this clone: The germline gene is not matched at one end of the junction; a read error may be the cause. The gene calls are TRBV29-1 and TRBJ2-1; a possible D gene is TRBD1 (5 bases). Germline-derived CDR1 and CDR2 are SQVTM and ANQGSEA. The CDR3 runs 14 residues. CDR3 loop: CSVKDRDSYNEQFF. CDR3 coding DNA: TGCAGCGTTAAAGACAGAGACTCTTACAATGAGCAGTTCTTC.

V usage is TRBV2 and J usage is TRBJ2-7; D may be TRBD1 (5 bases). V was pared by 1 base and J by 5 bases, with 12 bases between. The CDR3 has 14 residues. The germline gives CDR1 SNHLY, CDR2 FYNNEI. CDR3 in amino acids: CASSEDAGPDEQYF. The CDR3, as DNA: TGTGCCAGCAGTGAAGATGCAGGGCCAGACGAGCAGTACTTC.

The chain uses TRBV28 and TRBJ2-7, with TRBD2 as a possible D gene (7 bases). Looked up from germline, CDR1 is MDHEN and CDR2 is SYDVKM. V gave up 4 bases and J gave up 2 bases, with 12 bases separating them. The CDR3 runs to 14 residues. Written as DNA, the CDR3 is TGTGCCAGCAGTTCCCCGGGGGGCGCCTACGAGCAGTACTTC. As protein: CASSSPGGAYEQYF.

The chain joins TRBV14 to TRBJ2-2; D gene uncertain. V shed 2 bases and J shed 2 bases, with 6 bases lying between them. The CDR3 has 14 amino acids. Germline CDR1 is SGHDN and CDR2 is FVKESK. The CDR3 loop reads CASSQNINTGELFF. CDR3 DNA: TGTGCCAGCAGCCAAAACATTAACACCGGGGAGCTGTTTTTT.

The chain carries TRBV5-4 and TRBJ2-1; TRBD2 matches 7 bases. From germline, CDR1 is SGHNT and CDR2 YYREEE (reference sequence). This CDR3 is 14 amino acids long. Trimming at V came to 1 base and at J to 6 bases, leaving 4 bases not matched to a gene. The CDR3 sequence: CASSLRGRPNEQFF. Here the CDR3 DNA reads TGTGCCAGCAGCTTGCGCGGGAGACCCAATGAGCAGTTCTTC.

The chain recombines TRBV13 with TRBJ2-1; D is perhaps TRBD1 (7 bases). The CDR3 runs 14 residues. Per the germline V gene, CDR1 is PRHDT and CDR2 is FYEKMQ (reference sequence). V dropped 5 bases and J dropped 9 bases, with 17 bases sitting between them. CDR3 sequence reads: CASSLPTRQGEQFF. The CDR3 DNA reads as TGTGCCAGCAGCCTCCCGACTAGACAGGGTGAGCAGTTCTTC. Supplemented by reference TRBV13 and TRBJ2-1, the full variable domain reads AAGVIQSPRHLIKEKRETATLKCYPIPRHDTVYWYQQGPGQDPQFLISFYEKMQSDKGSIPDRFSAQQFSDYHSELNMSSLELGDSALYFCASSLPTRQGEQFFGPGTRLTVL.

The chain combines TRBV6-6 with TRBJ1-2, with 10 bases identical to TRBD1. The CDR3 totals 16 residues. With 6 bases clipped from V and 4 bases from J, the junction kept 11 bases outside the gene matches. Germline CDR1 is MNHNY and CDR2 is SVGAGI (reference sequence). The CDR3 sequence is CASSPGTGVSSYGYTF. CDR3 sequence (DNA): TGTGCCAGCAGCCCCGGGACAGGGGTATCTTCCTATGGCTACACCTTC.